These T cell receptor beta chains were read from a single sample in a study of a mutant IDH1 vaccine in newly diagnosed glioma. Sequencing used immunoSEQ multiplex PCR; TCRdb keeps in-frame clones, though not all of them. The data show over 75,000 clones, 70% to 90% seen once. Specimen: PBMCs, collected from a glioma patient treated with radiotherapy, temozolomide or both. The source of these receptors is a woman aged 45-65 years with glioma. The CDR3 runs from the conserved cysteine through the conserved F or W. A D gene is named only where the DNA matches it firmly. Clone size appears in some rows only: once, few, many, or a class for an expanded clone.

v_call,d_call,clone_size,j_call,cdr3_length,cdr3_nt,cdr3_aa
TRBV7-2,TRBD1,-,TRBJ1-1,14,TGTGCCAGCAGCTTCACAGGGGGTCAAACTGAAGCTTTCTTT,CASSFTGGQTEAFF
TRBV10-3,-,-,TRBJ1-5,11,TGTGCCATCGGGCCCCATCAGCCCCAGCATTTT,CAIGPHQPQHF
TRBV2,TRBD2,-,TRBJ2-7,16,TGTGCCAGCAGTGATATGACAGCGGGAGGCCCGGACGAGCAGTACTTC,CASSDMTAGGPDEQYF
TRBV2,-,-,TRBJ2-3,14,TGTGCCAGCAGCCAGGGAAGCGGTTCAGATACGCAGTATTTT,CASSQGSGSDTQYF
TRBV20-1,-,once,TRBJ2-7,11,TGCAGTGCTAGACAGGGCTACGAGCAGTACTTC,CSARQGYEQYF
TRBV5-1,-,once,TRBJ2-7,14,TGCGCCAGCAGCTTATCGGACGTTCCCTACGAGCAGTACTTC,CASSLSDVPYEQYF
TRBV7-9,TRBD2,-,TRBJ2-4,18,TGTGCCAGCACCCCGGCTAGCGGGAGGGCCGTTGCCAAAAACATTCAGTACTTC,CASTPASGRAVAKNIQYF
TRBV2,TRBD1,-,TRBJ1-2,17,TGTGCCAGCAGTGATTATAGGATGGGACAGAACCTGGGGGGCTACACCTTC,CASSDYRMGQNLGGYTF
TRBV10-3,-,-,TRBJ1-3,14,TGTGCCATCAACTCGCCAGGGAGGGGAAACACCATATATTTT,CAINSPGRGNTIYF
TRBV7-2,TRBD2,-,TRBJ2-1,16,TGTGCCAGCAGCTTAACGGGACTAGCGGGAGGATTTGAGCAGTTCTTC,CASSLTGLAGGFEQFF
TRBV6-4,TRBD1,once,TRBJ1-2,14,TGTGCCAGCAGGGAGACAGGGAGGGACTATGGCTACACCTTC,CASRETGRDYGYTF
TRBV10-1,-,once,TRBJ2-1,16,TGCGCCAGCAGTGGCCCCCAGAACGGGGCAGCAAGTGAGCAGTTCTTC,CASSGPQNGAASEQFF
TRBV6-1,-,-,TRBJ2-7,12,TGTGCCAGCAATATGGCCAACTACGAGCAGTACTTC,CASNMANYEQYF
TRBV29-1,-,-,TRBJ1-2,12,TGCAGCGTTGATGACGGAGCCTATGGCTACACCTTC,CSVDDGAYGYTF
TRBV10-1,TRBD2,-,TRBJ2-1,15,TGCGCCAGCAGCGCCGCGACTAGCGGGAGTAATGAGCAGTTCTTC,CASSAATSGSNEQFF
TRBV5-6,-,-,TRBJ1-1,13,TGTGCCAGCAGCCTTGGAAGGACCACTGAAGCTTTCTTT,CASSLGRTTEAFF
TRBV2,-,-,TRBJ1-5,16,TGTGCCAGCAACTCCCAGGGGCGTAGAGTAGAACAGCCCCAGCATTTT,CASNSQGRRVEQPQHF
TRBV7-3,-,few,TRBJ2-2,12,TGTGCCAGCTCTTACTCCACCGGGGAGCTGTTTTTT,CASSYSTGELFF
TRBV6-5,-,-,TRBJ1-6,15,TGTGCCAGCAGTTACCGGGGGGACTATAATTCACCCCTCCACTTT,CASSYRGDYNSPLHF
TRBV5-4,TRBD2,-,TRBJ2-3,16,TGTGCCAGCAGCTTCCCAGGACTAGCGGGAGGAGATACGCAGTATTTT,CASSFPGLAGGDTQYF
TRBV19,TRBD2,-,TRBJ2-2,16,TGTGCCAGTAGTACCGGTAGTAGCGGGAGCCCCGGGGAGCTGTTTTTT,CASSTGSSGSPGELFF
TRBV5-1,TRBD1,-,TRBJ2-7,16,TGCGCCAGCAGCTGGAACACCGGGACAGGGGGGTACGAGCAGTACTTC,CASSWNTGTGGYEQYF
TRBV21-1,-,-,TRBJ1-2,12,TGTGCCAGCGGCGGCAGGGGGCCGGACTACACCTTC,CASGGRGPDYTF
TRBV6-6,-,-,TRBJ2-2,11,TGTGCCAGCCGTGACCCCGGGGAGCTGTTTTTT,CASRDPGELFF
TRBV10-3,-,-,TRBJ2-3,13,TGTGCCATCACAACTAGTGGCACAGATACGCAGTATTTT,CAITTSGTDTQYF
TRBV30,TRBD2,-,TRBJ2-2,13,TGTGCCTGGACACTAGCGAGGTCCGGGGAGCTGTTTTTT,CAWTLARSGELFF
TRBV6-5,TRBD2,-,TRBJ2-1,15,TGTGCCAGCAGTACTAGCGGGGGTTACTACAATGAGCAGTTCTTC,CASSTSGGYYNEQFF
TRBV4-1,-,-,TRBJ1-1,12,TGCGCCAGCAGCCAAGAGGGGCACGGTGGGAACTTT,CASSQEGHGGNF
TRBV4-1,TRBD2,-,TRBJ2-1,17,TGCGCCAGCAGCCAGGGGCTAGGCGGGAGGGGACGAAATGAGCAGTTCTTC,CASSQGLGGRGRNEQFF
TRBV5-1,-,few,TRBJ2-5,11,TGCGCCAGCAGCCTCCAAGAGACCCAGTACTTC,CASSLQETQYF
TRBV7-2,-,-,TRBJ1-5,15,TGTGCCAGCAGCATAAGGGGAGGTGGCAATCAGCCCCAGCATTTT,CASSIRGGGNQPQHF
TRBV5-4,TRBD2,-,TRBJ2-1,18,TGTGCCAGCAGGGGTGGGACTAGCGGGAGGGCCAGCTACAATGAGCAGTTCTTC,CASRGGTSGRASYNEQFF
TRBV30,-,-,TRBJ2-4,11,TGTGCCTGGAGTGGGGGGGACATTCAGTACTTC,CAWSGGDIQYF
TRBV5-4,-,-,TRBJ2-5,14,TGTGCCAGCAGCTTGCCGACAGAGGGGGAGACCCAGTACTTC,CASSLPTEGETQYF
TRBV27,-,-,TRBJ1-5,12,TGTGCCAGCAGTTATAGCAATCAGCCCCAGCATTTT,CASSYSNQPQHF
TRBV28,-,once,TRBJ2-5,13,TGTGCCAGCACCGACGGGGCTCAAGAGACCCAGTACTTC,CASTDGAQETQYF
TRBV6-1,-,-,TRBJ1-4,14,TGTGCCAGCAGTGTCCGGGACGGGCCGGAAAAACTGTTTTTT,CASSVRDGPEKLFF
TRBV5-1,-,-,TRBJ2-3,14,TGCGCCAGCAGCTTGGAGGCTACCACAGATACGCAGTATTTT,CASSLEATTDTQYF
TRBV5-8,-,-,TRBJ2-7,16,TGTGCCAGCAGCTTGGGGCGAATTGGCGGGTCCTACGAGCAGTACTTC,CASSLGRIGGSYEQYF
TRBV11-2,TRBD1,-,TRBJ1-2,13,TGTGCCAGCAGCAGGGACAGGGGGAAAGGCTACACCTTC,CASSRDRGKGYTF
TRBV11-2,TRBD1,-,TRBJ1-3,17,TGTGCCAGCAGCGCGATCAACAGGGGACGGAGAGGAGACACCATATATTTT,CASSAINRGRRGDTIYF
TRBV10-3,-,-,TRBJ1-1,11,TGTGCCATCAGTGAGTACGCTGAAGCTTTCTTT,CAISEYAEAFF
TRBV10-1,-,-,TRBJ2-1,14,TGCGCCAGCAGTGAGTTTCGAGGCCAAGGTGAGCAGTTCTTC,CASSEFRGQGEQFF
TRBV28,-,-,TRBJ2-5,16,TGTGCCAGCAGTCCCCCCGGAGCAGCTTTTCAAGAGACCCAGTACTTC,CASSPPGAAFQETQYF
TRBV18,TRBD1,-,TRBJ2-7,13,TGTGCCAGCTCGCCACAGGGGACCTACGAGCAGTACTTC,CASSPQGTYEQYF
TRBV30,-,-,TRBJ2-4,14,TGTGCCTGGAGTAACGGCAACCTCAAAAACATTCAGTACTTC,CAWSNGNLKNIQYF
TRBV4-1,TRBD2,-,TRBJ2-5,15,TGCGCCAGCAGTCGGGGGTCTAGCGGTCCAGAGACCCAGTACTTC,CASSRGSSGPETQYF
TRBV5-1,-,-,TRBJ2-1,15,TGCGCCAGCAGCTTGACCTCCGACTCCTACAATGAGCAGTTCTTC,CASSLTSDSYNEQFF
TRBV7-2,-,-,TRBJ1-1,14,TGTGCCAGCAGCTATAGCTATCTGAACACTGAAGCTTTCTTT,CASSYSYLNTEAFF